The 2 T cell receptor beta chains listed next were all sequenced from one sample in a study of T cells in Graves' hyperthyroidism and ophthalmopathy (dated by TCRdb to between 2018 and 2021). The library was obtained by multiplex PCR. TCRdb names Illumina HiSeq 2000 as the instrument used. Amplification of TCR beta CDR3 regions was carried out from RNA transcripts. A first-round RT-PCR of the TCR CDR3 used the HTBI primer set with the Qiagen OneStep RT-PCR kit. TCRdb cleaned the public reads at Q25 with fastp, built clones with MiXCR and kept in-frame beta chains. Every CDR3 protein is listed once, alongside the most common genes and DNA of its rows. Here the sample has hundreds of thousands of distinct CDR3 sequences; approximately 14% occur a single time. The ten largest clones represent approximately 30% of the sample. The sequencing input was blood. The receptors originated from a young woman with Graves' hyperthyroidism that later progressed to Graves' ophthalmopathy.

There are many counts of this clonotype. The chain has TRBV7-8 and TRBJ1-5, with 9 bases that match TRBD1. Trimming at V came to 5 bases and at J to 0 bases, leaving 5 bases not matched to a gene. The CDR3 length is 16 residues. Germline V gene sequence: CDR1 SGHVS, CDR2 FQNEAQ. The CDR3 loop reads CASSIGTGYSNQPQHF. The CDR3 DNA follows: TGTGCCAGCAGCATCGGGACAGGGTATAGCAATCAGCCCCAGCATTTT. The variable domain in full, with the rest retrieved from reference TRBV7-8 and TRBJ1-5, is GAGVSQSPRYKVAKRGQDVALRCDPISGHVSLFWYQQALGQGPEFLTYFQNEAQLDKSGLPSDRFFAERPEGSVSTLKIQRTQQEDSAVYLCASSIGTGYSNQPQHFGDGTRLSIL.

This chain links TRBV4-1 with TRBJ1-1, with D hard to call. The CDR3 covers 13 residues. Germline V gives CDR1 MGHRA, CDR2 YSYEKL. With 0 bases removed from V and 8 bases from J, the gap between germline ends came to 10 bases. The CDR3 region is CASSQEAGREAFF. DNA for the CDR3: TGCGCCAGCAGCCAAGAGGCGGGCAGAGAAGCTTTCTTT.